The following is a T cell receptor (beta chain) sequence with its context. Its antigen target is currently unknown. The sample holds no much larger clone one base away, and base qualities are not on file. The data were taken from a study of T cells in Graves' hyperthyroidism and ophthalmopathy (dated by TCRdb to between 2018 and 2020). Some background on the complete study: Peripheral blood samples were taken at the time of initial diagnosis, prior to any treatment. To identify TCR V-J signatures that set the groups apart, the researchers used a discovery cohort of 90 to 100 patients, made up of 40 to 45 with Graves' ophthalmopathy and around 58 with stable Graves' hyperthyroidism. Whether ophthalmopathy could be predicted prospectively was tested in an independent validation cohort made up of 18 hyperthyroidism patients plus 17 patients who later progressed to ophthalmopathy. The 95 to 100 discovery patients were randomly divided into training and test sets at a 7:3 ratio. In addition, the study compared T-cell repertoires in thyroid tissue and in blood from 6 or 7 Graves' hyperthyroidism patients. After blood sampling, hyperthyroidism patients were treated with methimazole at a starting dose of 30 mg daily, and ophthalmopathy patients were treated with high-dose intravenous methylprednisolone. The paper describes TCR Vbeta CDR3 sequencing of 140 or so peripheral blood samples, made up of roughly 45 ophthalmopathy patients, some 80 hyperthyroidism patients and 17 progressor patients. The paper as a whole reports these results and caveats: A 13 V-J signature model separated ophthalmopathy from stable hyperthyroidism, with around 91% sensitivity and roughly 84% specificity in cross-validation and 80%/75% in testing. In validation, the model predicted progression to ophthalmopathy with approximately 71% sensitivity and 72.22% specificity, a median of about 6.7 months before onset. No statistical method was used to fix the sample size in advance, and group allocation was not hidden from the investigators. Most expanded thyroid clonotypes (frequency above 0.001) were also detected in blood, suggesting blood repertoires may reflect thyroid immune responses.

TCR beta CDR3 regions were amplified from RNA transcripts. For the first round of RT-PCR on the TCR CDR3, the HTBI primer set was used together with the Qiagen OneStep RT-PCR kit. The libraries were constructed in a second round of multiplex PCR and then size-selected and purified. Libraries were sequenced paired-end with 100 bp reads on an Illumina HiSeq2000. Concerning the study's data processing: SOAPnuke was used to process the raw data, with reads discarded if the reads contained adapters or uncalled bases, had a mean Phred below 15, or lacked an exact constant-primer or identifier match. High-quality paired reads were merged with COPE v1.2.5, and unique nucleotide sequences were defined as clonotypes. MiTCR v1.1 was used to align the clonotypes against IMGT TRBV, TRBD and TRBJ reference segments. Analysis was restricted to V-J combinations with a frequency above 0.0001, which covered about 99% of repertoires. A TCS score was defined as the ratio of F50 (clonal expansion) to E x V (chaos), with BLOSUM62-based TCRdist applied between CDR3 peptides within each V-J. Welch's t-statistics and random forest reduced several hundred V-J features to 10 to 15, which were used in a naive Bayes classifier (R e1071). Using fastp at Q25 and MiXCR, TCRdb reprocessed the public reads and kept productive beta chains. One record per CDR3 amino acid sequence lists the most common genes and DNA. None of the V and J calls come from the authors' own analysis; TCRdb made them. Here the sample has a few hundred thousand distinct CDR3 sequences; 15% to 19% occur a single time. The ten largest clonotypes hold under 7.5% of the sample.

A patient counted as having stable Graves' hyperthyroidism if no progression to ophthalmopathy occurred over 18 months of follow-up. Hyperthyroidism patients were aged 18 to 65 years and newly diagnosed, with disease duration of less than 2 months. Patients with uncontrolled infections, other autoimmune diseases, pregnancy or lactation were excluded. Diagnoses were established on the basis of clinical symptoms, serum thyroxine and TRAb, thyroid ultrasound, and orbital computed tomography. PBMCs were isolated from 7.5 to 10 ml of fresh peripheral blood by Ficoll-Paque density gradient centrifugation. Total RNA was extracted with Trizol reagent, and quality was checked on an Agilent 2100 Bioanalyzer. The CDR3 sequence holds 13 residues, the cysteine and phenylalanine included. The kept DNA is CDR3 alone, 39 bases in frame from the first base. Looking up the germline V gene yields CDR1 SNHLY and CDR2 FYNNEI. V and J are truncated by 4 bases and 3 bases respectively, leaving an intervening sequence of 9 bases.

The V and J segments used are TRBV2 and TRBJ2-5; there is no confident call for the D gene. The TCR comes from a woman in her 30s with Graves' hyperthyroidism. The specimen was blood. The DNA sequence is as follows: TGTGCCAGCAGTGGAGTGGCGGAAGAGACCCAGTACTTC. Translation gives CASSGVAEETQYF.